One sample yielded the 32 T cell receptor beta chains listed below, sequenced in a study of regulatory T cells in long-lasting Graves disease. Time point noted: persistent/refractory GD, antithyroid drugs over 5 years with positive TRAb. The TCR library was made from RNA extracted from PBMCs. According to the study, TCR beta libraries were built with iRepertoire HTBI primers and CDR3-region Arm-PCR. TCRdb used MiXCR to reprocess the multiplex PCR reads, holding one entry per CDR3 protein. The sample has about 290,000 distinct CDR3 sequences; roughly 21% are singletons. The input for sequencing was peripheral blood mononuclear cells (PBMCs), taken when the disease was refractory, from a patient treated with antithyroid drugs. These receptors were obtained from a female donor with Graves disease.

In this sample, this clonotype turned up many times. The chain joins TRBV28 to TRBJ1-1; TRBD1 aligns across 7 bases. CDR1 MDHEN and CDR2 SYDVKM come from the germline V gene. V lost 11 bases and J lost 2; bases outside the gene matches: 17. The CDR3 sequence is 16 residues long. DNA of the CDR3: TGTGCCGTAAGGCGCGGGGAGGGGGCTCTTAACACTGAAGCTTTCTTT. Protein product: CAVRRGEGALNTEAFF.

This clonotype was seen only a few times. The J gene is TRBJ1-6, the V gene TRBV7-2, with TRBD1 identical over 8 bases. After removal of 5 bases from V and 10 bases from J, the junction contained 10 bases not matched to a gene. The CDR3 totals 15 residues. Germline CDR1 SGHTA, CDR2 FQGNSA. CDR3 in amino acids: CASSRPTGGFSPLHF. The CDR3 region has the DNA TGTGCCAGCAGCCGCCCAACAGGGGGGTTCTCACCCCTCCACTTT. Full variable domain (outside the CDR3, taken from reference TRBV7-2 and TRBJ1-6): GAGVSQSPSNKVTEKGKDVELRCDPISGHTALYWYRQSLGQGLEFLIYFQGNSAPDKSGLPSDRFSAERTGGSVSTLTIQRTQQEDSAVYLCASSRPTGGFSPLHFGNGTRLTVT.

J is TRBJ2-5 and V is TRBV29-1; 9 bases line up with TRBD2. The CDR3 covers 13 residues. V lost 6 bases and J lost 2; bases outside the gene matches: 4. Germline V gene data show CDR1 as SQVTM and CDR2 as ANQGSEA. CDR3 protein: CSVAGGKQETQYF. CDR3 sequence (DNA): TGCAGCGTGGCGGGAGGGAAACAAGAGACCCAGTACTTC.

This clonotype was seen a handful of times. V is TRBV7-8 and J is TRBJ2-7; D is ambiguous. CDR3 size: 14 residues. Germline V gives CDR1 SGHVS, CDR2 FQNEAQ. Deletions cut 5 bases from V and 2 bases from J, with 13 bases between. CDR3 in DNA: TGTGCCAGCAGCCCCTGGACGGGTACCTACGAGCAGTACTTC. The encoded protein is CASSPWTGTYEQYF.

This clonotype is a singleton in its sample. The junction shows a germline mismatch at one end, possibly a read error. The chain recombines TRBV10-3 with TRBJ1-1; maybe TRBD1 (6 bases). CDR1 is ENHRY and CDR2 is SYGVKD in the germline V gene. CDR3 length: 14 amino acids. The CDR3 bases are TGTGCCATCAGATCTGGGGGGCTGAACACTGAAGTTTTCTTT. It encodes CAIRSGGLNTEVFF.

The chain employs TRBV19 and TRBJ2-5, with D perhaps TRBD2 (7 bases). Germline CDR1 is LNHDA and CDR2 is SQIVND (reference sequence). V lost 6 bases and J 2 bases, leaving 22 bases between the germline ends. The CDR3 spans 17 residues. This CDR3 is CASRKSGNQGGQETQYF. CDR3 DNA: TGTGCCAGTAGAAAGAGCGGGAACCAAGGGGGGCAAGAGACCCAGTACTTC.

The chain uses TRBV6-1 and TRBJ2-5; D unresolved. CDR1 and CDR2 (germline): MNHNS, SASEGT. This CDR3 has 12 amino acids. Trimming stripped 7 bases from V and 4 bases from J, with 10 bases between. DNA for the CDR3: TGTGCCAGCAAACCGGGCCGAGAGACCCAGTACTTC. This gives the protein CASKPGRETQYF.

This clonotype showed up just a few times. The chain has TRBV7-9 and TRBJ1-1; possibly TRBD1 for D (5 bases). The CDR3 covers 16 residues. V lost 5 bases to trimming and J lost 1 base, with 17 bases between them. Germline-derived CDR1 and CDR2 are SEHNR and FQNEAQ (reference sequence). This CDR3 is CASSHSAAGTNTEAFF. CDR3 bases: TGTGCCAGCAGCCATAGTGCGGCAGGGACGAACACTGAAGCTTTCTTT.

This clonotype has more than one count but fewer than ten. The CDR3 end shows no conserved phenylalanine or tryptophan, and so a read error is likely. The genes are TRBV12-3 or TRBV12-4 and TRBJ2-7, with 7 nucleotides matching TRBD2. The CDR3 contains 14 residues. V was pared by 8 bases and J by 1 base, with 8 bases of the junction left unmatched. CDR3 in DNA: TGTGCCAGCGGCCGCGGGAGAGTATCCTACGAGCAGTACCTC. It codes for CASGRGRVSYEQYL.

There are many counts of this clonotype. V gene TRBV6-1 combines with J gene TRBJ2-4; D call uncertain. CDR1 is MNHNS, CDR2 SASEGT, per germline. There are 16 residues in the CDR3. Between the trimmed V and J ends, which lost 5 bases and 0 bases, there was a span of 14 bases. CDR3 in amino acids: CASSPRPERAKNIQYF. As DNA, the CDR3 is TGTGCCAGCAGTCCTCGACCGGAACGAGCCAAAAACATTCAGTACTTC.

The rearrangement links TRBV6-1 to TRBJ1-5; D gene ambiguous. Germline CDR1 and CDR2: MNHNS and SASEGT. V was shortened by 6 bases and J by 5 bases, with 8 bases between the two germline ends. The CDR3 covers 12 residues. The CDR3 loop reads CASRGYDQPQHF. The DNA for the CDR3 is TGTGCCAGCAGGGGGTACGATCAGCCCCAGCATTTT.

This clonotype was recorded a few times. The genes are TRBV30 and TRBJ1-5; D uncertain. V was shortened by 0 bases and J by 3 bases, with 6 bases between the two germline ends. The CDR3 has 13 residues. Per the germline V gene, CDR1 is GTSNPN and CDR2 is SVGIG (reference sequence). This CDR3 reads CAWSVRNNQPQHF. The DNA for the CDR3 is TGTGCCTGGAGTGTACGGAACAATCAGCCCCAGCATTTT.

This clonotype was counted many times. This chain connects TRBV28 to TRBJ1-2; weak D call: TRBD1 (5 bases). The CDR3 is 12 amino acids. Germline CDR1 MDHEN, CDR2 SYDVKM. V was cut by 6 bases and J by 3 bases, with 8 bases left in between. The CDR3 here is CASSLGDYGYTF. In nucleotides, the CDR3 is TGTGCCAGCAGCTTGGGGGACTATGGCTACACCTTC.

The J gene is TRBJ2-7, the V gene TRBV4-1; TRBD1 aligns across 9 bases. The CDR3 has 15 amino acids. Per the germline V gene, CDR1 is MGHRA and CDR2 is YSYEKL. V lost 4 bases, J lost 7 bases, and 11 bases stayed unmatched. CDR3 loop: CASSPRTGDPGEQYF. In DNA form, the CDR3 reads TGCGCCAGCAGCCCTCGGACAGGGGACCCGGGGGAGCAGTACTTC.

In DNA, the CDR3 is TGTGCCAGCAGGCCGGGACAGGGTGCAAACATTCAGTACTTC. Translated, it gives CASRPGQGANIQYF. J is TRBJ2-4 and V is TRBV7-9; 9 positions agree with TRBD1. V lost 6 bases to trimming and J lost 6 bases; unmatched junction nucleotides: 6. The CDR3 contains 14 residues. Germline CDR1 reads SEHNR; CDR2 reads FQNEAQ (reference sequence).

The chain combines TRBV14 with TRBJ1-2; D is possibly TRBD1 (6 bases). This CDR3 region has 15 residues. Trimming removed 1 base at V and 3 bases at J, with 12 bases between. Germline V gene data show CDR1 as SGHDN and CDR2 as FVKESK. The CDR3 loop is CASSQGLGAYYGYTF. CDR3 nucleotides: TGTGCCAGCAGCCAAGGGTTGGGGGCATACTATGGCTACACCTTC.

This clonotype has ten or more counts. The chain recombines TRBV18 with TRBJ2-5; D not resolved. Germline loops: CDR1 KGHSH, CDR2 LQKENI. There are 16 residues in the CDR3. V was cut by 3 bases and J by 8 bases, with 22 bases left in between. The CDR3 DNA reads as TGTGCCAGCTCACCGTCGACGGGCCAGGACCTAGACACCCAGTACTTC. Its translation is CASSPSTGQDLDTQYF.

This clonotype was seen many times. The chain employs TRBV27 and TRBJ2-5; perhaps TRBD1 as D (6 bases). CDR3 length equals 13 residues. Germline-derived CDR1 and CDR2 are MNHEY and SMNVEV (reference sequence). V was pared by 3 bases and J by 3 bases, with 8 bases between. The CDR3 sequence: CASSFRTEETQYF. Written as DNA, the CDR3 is TGTGCCAGCAGTTTCAGGACAGAAGAGACCCAGTACTTC.

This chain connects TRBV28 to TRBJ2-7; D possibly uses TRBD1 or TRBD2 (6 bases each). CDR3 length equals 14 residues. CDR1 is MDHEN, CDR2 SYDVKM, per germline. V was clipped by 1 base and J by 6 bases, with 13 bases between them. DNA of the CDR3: TGTGCCAGCAGTTTATTGGGGGGCCTGCGCGAGCAGTACTTC. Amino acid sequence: CASSLLGGLREQYF. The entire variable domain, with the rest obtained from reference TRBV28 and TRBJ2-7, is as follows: DVKVTQSSRYLVKRTGEKVFLECVQDMDHENMFWYRQDPGLGLRLIYFSYDVKMKEKGDIPEGYSVSREKKERFSLILESASTNQTSMYLCASSLLGGLREQYFGPGTRLTVT.

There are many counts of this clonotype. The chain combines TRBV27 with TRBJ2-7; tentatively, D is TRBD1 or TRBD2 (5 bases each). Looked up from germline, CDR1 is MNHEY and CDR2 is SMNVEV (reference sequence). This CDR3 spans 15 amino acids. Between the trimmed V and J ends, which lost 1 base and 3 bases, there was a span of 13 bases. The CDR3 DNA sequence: TGTGCCAGCAGTTTATTAGGGGACGGGATCTACGAGCAGTACTTC. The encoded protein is CASSLLGDGIYEQYF.

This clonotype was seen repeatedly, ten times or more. The DNA for the CDR3 is TGTGCCAGCTCACCACCGGCTGTCTCGGGATGGTATGGCTACACCTTC. Translating it yields CASSPPAVSGWYGYTF. The chain joins TRBV18 to TRBJ1-2; D remains ambiguous. Germline V gene sequence: CDR1 KGHSH, CDR2 LQKENI. V lost 0 bases and J 5 bases, leaving 16 bases between the germline ends. This CDR3 region has 16 residues.

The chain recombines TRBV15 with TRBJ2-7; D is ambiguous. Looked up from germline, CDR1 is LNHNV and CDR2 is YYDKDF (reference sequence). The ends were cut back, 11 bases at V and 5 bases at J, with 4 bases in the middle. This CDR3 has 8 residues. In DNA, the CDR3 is TGTGCCCGGAACGAGCAGTACTTC. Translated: CARNEQYF.

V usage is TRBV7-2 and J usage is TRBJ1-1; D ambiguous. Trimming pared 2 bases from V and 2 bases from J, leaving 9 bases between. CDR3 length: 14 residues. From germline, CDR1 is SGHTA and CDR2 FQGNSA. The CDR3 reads CASSLPLQNTEAFF. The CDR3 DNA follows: TGTGCCAGCAGCTTACCCCTTCAAAACACTGAAGCTTTCTTT.

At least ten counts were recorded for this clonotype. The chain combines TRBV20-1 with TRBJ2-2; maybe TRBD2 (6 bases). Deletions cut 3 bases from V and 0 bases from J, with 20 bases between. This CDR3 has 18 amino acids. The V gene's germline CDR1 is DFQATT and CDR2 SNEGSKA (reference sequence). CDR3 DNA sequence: TGCAGTGCTAGTGCCGGGGGATTCGATGTGGCGAACACCGGGGAGCTGTTTTTT. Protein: CSASAGGFDVANTGELFF.

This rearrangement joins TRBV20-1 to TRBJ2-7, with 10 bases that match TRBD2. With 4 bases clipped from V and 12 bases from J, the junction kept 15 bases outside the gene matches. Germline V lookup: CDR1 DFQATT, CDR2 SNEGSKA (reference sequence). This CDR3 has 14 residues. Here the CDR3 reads CSATAGASGRVVYF. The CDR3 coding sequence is TGCAGTGCTACGGCCGGGGCTAGCGGGAGAGTGGTGTACTTC.

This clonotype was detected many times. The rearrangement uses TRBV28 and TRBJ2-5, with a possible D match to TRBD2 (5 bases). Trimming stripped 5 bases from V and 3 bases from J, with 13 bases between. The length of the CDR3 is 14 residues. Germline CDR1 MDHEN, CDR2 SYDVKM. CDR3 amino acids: CASSPYSAEETQYF. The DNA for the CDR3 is TGTGCCAGCAGTCCCTACTCAGCGGAAGAGACCCAGTACTTC.

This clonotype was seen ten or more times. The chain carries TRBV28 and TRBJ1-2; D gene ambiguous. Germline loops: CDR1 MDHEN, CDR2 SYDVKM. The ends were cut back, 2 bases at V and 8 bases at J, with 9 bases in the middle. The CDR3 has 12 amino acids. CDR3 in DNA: TGTGCCAGCAGTTTAACACGGGAAGGCTACACCTTC. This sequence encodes CASSLTREGYTF.

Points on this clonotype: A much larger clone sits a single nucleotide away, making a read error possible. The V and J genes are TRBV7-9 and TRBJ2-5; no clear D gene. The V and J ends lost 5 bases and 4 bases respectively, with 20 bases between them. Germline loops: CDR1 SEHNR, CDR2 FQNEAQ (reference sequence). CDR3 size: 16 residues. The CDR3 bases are TGTGCCAGCAGCCCTATTATCGCGAGATCTCTAGAGACCCAGTACTTC. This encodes CASSPIIARSLETQYF.

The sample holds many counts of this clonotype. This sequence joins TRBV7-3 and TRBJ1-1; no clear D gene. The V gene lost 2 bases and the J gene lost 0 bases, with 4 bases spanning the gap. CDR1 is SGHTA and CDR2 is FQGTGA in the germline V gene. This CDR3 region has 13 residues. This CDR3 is CASSLYMNTEAFF. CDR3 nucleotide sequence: TGTGCCAGCAGCTTATACATGAACACTGAAGCTTTCTTT.

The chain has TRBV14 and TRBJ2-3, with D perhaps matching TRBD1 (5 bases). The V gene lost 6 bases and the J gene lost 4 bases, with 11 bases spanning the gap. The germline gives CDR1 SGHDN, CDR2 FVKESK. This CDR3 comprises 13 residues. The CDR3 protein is CASSNQGADTQYF. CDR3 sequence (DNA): TGTGCCAGCAGTAACCAAGGGGCAGATACGCAGTATTTT.

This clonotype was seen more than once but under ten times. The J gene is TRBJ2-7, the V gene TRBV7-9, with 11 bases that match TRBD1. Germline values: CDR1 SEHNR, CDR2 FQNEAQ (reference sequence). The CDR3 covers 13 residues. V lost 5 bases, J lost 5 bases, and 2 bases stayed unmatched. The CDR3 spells CASSRTGGDEQYF. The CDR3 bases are TGTGCCAGCAGCCGGACAGGGGGCGACGAGCAGTACTTC.

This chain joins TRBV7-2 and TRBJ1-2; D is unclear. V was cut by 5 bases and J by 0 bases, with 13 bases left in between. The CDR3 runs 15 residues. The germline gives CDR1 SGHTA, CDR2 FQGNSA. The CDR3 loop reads CASSLRDTTNYGYTF. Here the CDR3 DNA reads TGTGCCAGCAGCCTCCGGGATACTACTAACTATGGCTACACCTTC. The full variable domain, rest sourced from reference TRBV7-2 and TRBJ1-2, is GAGVSQSPSNKVTEKGKDVELRCDPISGHTALYWYRQSLGQGLEFLIYFQGNSAPDKSGLPSDRFSAERTGGSVSTLTIQRTQQEDSAVYLCASSLRDTTNYGYTFGSGTRLTVV.